The rows below give T cell receptor beta chains drawn from one sample of a study of blood T cells in healthy people across ages. TCRdb redid the calling of the 5' RACE reads with MiXCR, one entry per CDR3 protein. The sample yields hundreds of thousands of distinct CDR3 sequences, roughly three fifths seen once. Sequencing input: blood. Receptors were obtained from a man in his forties in good health. Each CDR3 is given with its conserved first and last residue. A D gene is named only where the DNA matches it firmly. The listing skips clone size in some rows; elsewhere it reads once, few, many or a size class.

d_call: NA
clone_size: NA
v_call: TRBV5-1
j_call: TRBJ2-3
cdr3_nt: TGCGCCAGCAGGGTCACGGAGGCTGGTACGCAGTATTTT
cdr3_aa: CASRVTEAGTQYF

d_call: TRBD1
clone_size: NA
v_call: TRBV5-1
j_call: TRBJ2-7
cdr3_nt: TGCGCCAGCAGCTTGGAAAGGGACAGGGGCGACGAGCAGTACTTC
cdr3_aa: CASSLERDRGDEQYF

d_call: NA
clone_size: NA
v_call: TRBV29-1
j_call: TRBJ2-3
cdr3_nt: TGCAGCGTTGAATCTGGGCGAGAAAGCACAGATACGCAGTATTTT
cdr3_aa: CSVESGRESTDTQYF

d_call: NA
clone_size: NA
v_call: TRBV28
j_call: TRBJ2-3
cdr3_nt: TGTGCCAGCAGTTTACCGAGGGCAGCAACAGATACGCAGTATTTT
cdr3_aa: CASSLPRAATDTQYF

d_call: NA
clone_size: NA
v_call: TRBV14
j_call: TRBJ1-2
cdr3_nt: TGTGCCAGCAGCCCCCATCGACGGGAAGGCTACACCTTC
cdr3_aa: CASSPHRREGYTF

d_call: NA
clone_size: NA
v_call: TRBV20-1
j_call: TRBJ2-4
cdr3_nt: TGCAGCGGCAGCGGCAGCGTAGCCAAAAACATTCAGTACTTC
cdr3_aa: CSGSGSVAKNIQYF

d_call: NA
clone_size: NA
v_call: TRBV20-1
j_call: TRBJ1-5
cdr3_nt: TGCAGTGCTAGGGACGCTAACCCCAATCAGCCCCAGCATTTT
cdr3_aa: CSARDANPNQPQHF

d_call: NA
clone_size: NA
v_call: TRBV10-3
j_call: TRBJ1-1
cdr3_nt: TGTGCCATCACGGTTTCAGGGGACACTGAAGCTTTCTTT
cdr3_aa: CAITVSGDTEAFF

d_call: TRBD1
clone_size: NA
v_call: TRBV5-1
j_call: TRBJ1-2
cdr3_nt: TGCGCCAGCAGCTTAGACAGGGGGGAAGGCTACACCTTC
cdr3_aa: CASSLDRGEGYTF

d_call: NA
clone_size: NA
v_call: TRBV20-1
j_call: TRBJ2-1
cdr3_nt: TGCAGTGCCACCAGTCCAAGGAGCTTAAGCTACAATGAGCAGTTCTTC
cdr3_aa: CSATSPRSLSYNEQFF

d_call: TRBD1
clone_size: few
v_call: TRBV20-1
j_call: TRBJ2-3
cdr3_nt: TGCAGTGCTCCCTCCCCAGACAGGGTGGTAGCGGATACGCAGTATTTT
cdr3_aa: CSAPSPDRVVADTQYF

d_call: NA
clone_size: few
v_call: TRBV12-3/TRBV12-4
j_call: TRBJ2-5
cdr3_nt: TGTGCCAGCAATTACGGACGGGCGGAGACCCAGTACTTC
cdr3_aa: CASNYGRAETQYF

d_call: TRBD1
clone_size: NA
v_call: TRBV6-1
j_call: TRBJ1-6
cdr3_nt: TGTGCCAGCAGTCTTATCTCGACAGGGTGGTTAAATTCACCCCTCCACTTT
cdr3_aa: CASSLISTGWLNSPLHF

d_call: TRBD1
clone_size: few
v_call: TRBV4-2
j_call: TRBJ2-4
cdr3_nt: TGTGCCAGCAGCCAGGTTCACAGGGGAGCCAAAAACATTCAGTACTTC
cdr3_aa: CASSQVHRGAKNIQYF

d_call: NA
clone_size: NA
v_call: TRBV7-8
j_call: TRBJ2-2
cdr3_nt: TGTGCCAGCAGCTTAGAGCGCTTCGGAGGCGGGGAGCTGTTTTTT
cdr3_aa: CASSLERFGGGELFF

d_call: TRBD1
clone_size: NA
v_call: TRBV3-1
j_call: TRBJ2-6
cdr3_nt: TGTGCCAGCAGGGCAGATACAGGGGTCTCTGGGGCCAACGTCCTGACTTTC
cdr3_aa: CASRADTGVSGANVLTF

d_call: NA
clone_size: NA
v_call: TRBV18
j_call: TRBJ1-4
cdr3_nt: TGTGCCAGCTCACCGGGGGCACAGGAAAAACTGTTTTTT
cdr3_aa: CASSPGAQEKLFF

d_call: TRBD1
clone_size: NA
v_call: TRBV20-1
j_call: TRBJ1-1
cdr3_nt: TGCAGTGCCAACGCACAGGGGAGTGGGAACACTGAAGCTTTCTTT
cdr3_aa: CSANAQGSGNTEAFF

d_call: TRBD2
clone_size: NA
v_call: TRBV20-1
j_call: TRBJ2-3
cdr3_nt: TGCAGTGCTAGAGCGGTGGGCAGCGGGGGGGCGTTAGATACGCAGTATTTT
cdr3_aa: CSARAVGSGGALDTQYF

d_call: TRBD1
clone_size: few
v_call: TRBV12-5
j_call: TRBJ2-5
cdr3_nt: TGTGCTAGTGGAGGGGGGACAGGAGGCCCAGAGACCCAGTACTTC
cdr3_aa: CASGGGTGGPETQYF

d_call: NA
clone_size: few
v_call: TRBV20-1
j_call: TRBJ2-7
cdr3_nt: TGCAGTGCCTACGACGGGTACTACGAGCAGTACTTC
cdr3_aa: CSAYDGYYEQYF

d_call: NA
clone_size: NA
v_call: TRBV6-2/TRBV6-3
j_call: TRBJ1-6
cdr3_nt: TGTGCCAGCCTGCGGCGGGGTTCAAGGAATTCACCCCTCCACTTT
cdr3_aa: CASLRRGSRNSPLHF

d_call: TRBD2
clone_size: NA
v_call: TRBV9
j_call: TRBJ2-5
cdr3_nt: TGTGCCAGCAGCGTAGGCGGGGGGCCGCGAGAGACCCAGTACTTC
cdr3_aa: CASSVGGGPRETQYF

d_call: NA
clone_size: NA
v_call: TRBV28
j_call: TRBJ2-5
cdr3_nt: TGTGCCAGCAGTTTCAGTAGGGGTGGTGTGGAGCAGTACTTC
cdr3_aa: CASSFSRGGVEQYF

d_call: TRBD2
clone_size: NA
v_call: TRBV6-5
j_call: TRBJ2-7
cdr3_nt: TGTGCCAGCAGCCTACTAGCGGGAAGGCGGTTCTACGAGCAGTACTTC
cdr3_aa: CASSLLAGRRFYEQYF

d_call: TRBD1
clone_size: NA
v_call: TRBV5-1
j_call: TRBJ2-4
cdr3_nt: TGCGCCAGCAGCCTAATCCCGGGACAGGCAGACATTCAGTACTTC
cdr3_aa: CASSLIPGQADIQYF

d_call: NA
clone_size: NA
v_call: TRBV11-2
j_call: TRBJ2-7
cdr3_nt: TGTGCCAGCAGCGCCCCAGGATACTCCTACGAGCAGTACTTC
cdr3_aa: CASSAPGYSYEQYF

d_call: NA
clone_size: NA
v_call: TRBV20-1
j_call: TRBJ1-4
cdr3_nt: TGCAGTGCTAGCCCTACACTGACGGGTGAAAAACTGTTTTTT
cdr3_aa: CSASPTLTGEKLFF

d_call: NA
clone_size: NA
v_call: TRBV29-1
j_call: TRBJ2-3
cdr3_nt: TGCAGCGGGACGCCCGGGGGTGGAGATACGCAGTATTTT
cdr3_aa: CSGTPGGGDTQYF

d_call: NA
clone_size: NA
v_call: TRBV6-5
j_call: TRBJ2-7
cdr3_nt: TGTGCCAGCAGCCGCGTACCGGTGGCCCCCTACGAGCAGTACTTC
cdr3_aa: CASSRVPVAPYEQYF

d_call: NA
clone_size: NA
v_call: TRBV14
j_call: TRBJ2-4
cdr3_nt: TGTGCCAGCAGCCAAGATTCCCTAGCTAACATTCAGTACTTC
cdr3_aa: CASSQDSLANIQYF

d_call: NA
clone_size: NA
v_call: TRBV28
j_call: TRBJ1-6
cdr3_nt: TGTGCCAGCAGCCTAGTGACCGGGGTCGATAATTCACCCCTCCACTTT
cdr3_aa: CASSLVTGVDNSPLHF

d_call: NA
clone_size: NA
v_call: TRBV25-1
j_call: TRBJ2-5
cdr3_nt: TGTGCCAGCGAGAGGGGGGGCGGGGGACAAGAGACCCAGTACTTC
cdr3_aa: CASERGGGGQETQYF

d_call: NA
clone_size: NA
v_call: TRBV5-6
j_call: TRBJ1-4
cdr3_nt: TGTGCCAGCAGCTTGGGGACAACAACTAATGAAAAACTGTTTTTT
cdr3_aa: CASSLGTTTNEKLFF

d_call: NA
clone_size: NA
v_call: TRBV2
j_call: TRBJ2-3
cdr3_nt: TGTGCCAGCAGTGACGTATTTAGCACAGATACGCAGTATTTT
cdr3_aa: CASSDVFSTDTQYF

d_call: TRBD2
clone_size: NA
v_call: TRBV6-2/TRBV6-3
j_call: TRBJ2-7
cdr3_nt: TGTGCCAGCAGCCCTCGTGCTAGCGGGGGGCCTTACGAGCAGTACTTC
cdr3_aa: CASSPRASGGPYEQYF

d_call: TRBD1
clone_size: NA
v_call: TRBV7-8
j_call: TRBJ1-2
cdr3_nt: TGTGCCAGCAGCTTGGACAGGGGTTGCGGCTACACCTTC
cdr3_aa: CASSLDRGCGYTF

d_call: TRBD2
clone_size: NA
v_call: TRBV11-2
j_call: TRBJ2-3
cdr3_nt: TGTGCCAGCAGCTCTATATGGACTAGGGAAGTTCTTGGTACGCAGTATTTT
cdr3_aa: CASSSIWTREVLGTQYF

d_call: TRBD1
clone_size: NA
v_call: TRBV20-1
j_call: TRBJ2-3
cdr3_nt: TGCAGTGCATGGGACAGGTGGGGCACAGATACGCAGTATTTT
cdr3_aa: CSAWDRWGTDTQYF

d_call: TRBD1
clone_size: NA
v_call: TRBV27
j_call: TRBJ2-3
cdr3_nt: TGTGCCAGCAGTTTAAGTCAGGGGGCCTACAGCCGAGATACGCAGTATTTT
cdr3_aa: CASSLSQGAYSRDTQYF

d_call: NA
clone_size: NA
v_call: TRBV20-1
j_call: TRBJ1-5
cdr3_nt: TGCAGTGCTAGATTACCGGGACGGAGACAGCCCCAGCATTTT
cdr3_aa: CSARLPGRRQPQHF

d_call: NA
clone_size: NA
v_call: TRBV28
j_call: TRBJ2-1
cdr3_nt: TGTGCCAGCACCCGCTGGGACATATACAATGAGCAGTTCTTC
cdr3_aa: CASTRWDIYNEQFF

d_call: TRBD2
clone_size: NA
v_call: TRBV6-5
j_call: TRBJ2-7
cdr3_nt: TGTGCCAGCAGTTACACCTCTTTTCTAGCGGACCTCAGCTACGAGCAGTACTTC
cdr3_aa: CASSYTSFLADLSYEQYF

d_call: TRBD1
clone_size: NA
v_call: TRBV5-1
j_call: TRBJ2-7
cdr3_nt: TGCGCCAGCAGCTTTTCCGGGACAGATCCCTACGAGCAGTACTTC
cdr3_aa: CASSFSGTDPYEQYF

d_call: NA
clone_size: NA
v_call: TRBV25-1
j_call: TRBJ1-2
cdr3_nt: TGTGCCAGCAGTGTGTCCGGCAGCTATGGCTACACCTTC
cdr3_aa: CASSVSGSYGYTF

d_call: NA
clone_size: NA
v_call: TRBV5-1
j_call: TRBJ2-7
cdr3_nt: TGCGCCAGCAGCTCTTACGGGTCGGGGGTCTACGAGCAGTACTTC
cdr3_aa: CASSSYGSGVYEQYF

d_call: NA
clone_size: NA
v_call: TRBV21-1
j_call: TRBJ1-6
cdr3_nt: TGTGCCAGCAGCCGGAAGGGGGGCGCTTATAATTCACCCCTCCACTTT
cdr3_aa: CASSRKGGAYNSPLHF

d_call: TRBD1
clone_size: few
v_call: TRBV28
j_call: TRBJ2-4
cdr3_nt: TGTGCCAGCAGTCTACCCGGGACAGGGCGAAACATTCAGTACTTC
cdr3_aa: CASSLPGTGRNIQYF

d_call: NA
clone_size: NA
v_call: TRBV6-6
j_call: TRBJ2-3
cdr3_nt: TGTGCCAGCCGCAGATGGGGAACAGATACGCAGTATTTT
cdr3_aa: CASRRWGTDTQYF

d_call: NA
clone_size: NA
v_call: TRBV28
j_call: TRBJ2-7
cdr3_nt: TGTGCCAGCAGTTTTAGTTTGGGGGCTATGGAGTACGAGCAGTACTTC
cdr3_aa: CASSFSLGAMEYEQYF